What follows are 26 T cell receptor beta chains derived from one specimen sequenced in a study of cytomegalovirus exposure and HLA in healthy donors (TCRdb year 2017). Library generation was performed with the immunoSEQ multiplex PCR assay. A mixture of 60 forward primers for TCR Vbeta segments and 13 reverse primers for TCR Jbeta segments was used in the multiplex PCR. The source is immuneACCESS, and TCRdb retained only in-frame sequences with V and J called. Part of the clones is not carried over; for the studies checked, unresolved V genes explain less than half of this, and the remainder is unexplained. This sample lists 100,000 to 150,000 clones; 60% to 80% were detected once. The ten largest clones take up under 5% of the sample. Sequenced material: PBMCs. Every receptor here comes from a man aged 30-40 years in good health and CMV-seronegative.

CDR3 protein: CASSRCSLRGNTIYF. In DNA form, the CDR3 reads TGCGCCAGCAGTCGCTGTTCCTTGCGGGGAAACACCATATATTTT. V is TRBV23-1 and J is TRBJ1-3; no reliable D call. TRBV23-1 is labeled an ORF, and its function is uncertain. CDR3 length: 15 amino acids. V was cut by 4 bases and J by 4 bases, with 14 bases left in between.

The chain combines TRBV4-2 with TRBJ2-5; 9 nucleotides match TRBD2. The closer fit of TRBJ2-7 to the DNA end suggests the J call may be wrong. CDR3 length equals 18 residues. CDR1 LGHNA and CDR2 YNFKEQ come from the germline V gene. DNA of the CDR3: TGTGCCAGCAGCCAAGATCGTCCTAGCGGGGCTCAACCCTACGAGCAGTACTTC. Its translation: CASSQDRPSGAQPYEQYF.

This clone showed up just a few times. The chain has TRBV7-2 and TRBJ1-1; D gene unclear. The V gene's germline CDR1 is SGHTA and CDR2 FQGNSA. The V end was cut by 4 bases, the J end by 2 bases, with 11 bases between. This CDR3 has 14 amino acids. The CDR3 loop reads CASSSLGGNTEAFF. The DNA of the CDR3 is TGTGCCAGCAGCTCCTTAGGCGGAAACACTGAAGCTTTCTTT.

This clone was seen only a few times. V gene TRBV5-1 combines with J gene TRBJ2-1; 12 nucleotides match TRBD2. The V and J ends lost 4 bases and 2 bases, in that order; junction bases with no gene match: 4. The V gene's germline CDR1 is SGHRS and CDR2 YFSETQ. The CDR3 runs to 16 residues. CDR3: CASSRRLAGAYNEQFF. The CDR3 region has the DNA TGCGCCAGCAGCCGAAGACTAGCGGGGGCCTACAATGAGCAGTTCTTC.

This clone was recorded a few times. This sequence joins TRBV4-3 and TRBJ2-2, with a tentative D call TRBD1 (5 bases). V lost 1 base and J 2 bases, leaving 8 bases between the germline ends. Germline lookup yields CDR1 LGHNA and CDR2 YSLEER. CDR3 size: 15 residues. The CDR3 DNA is TGCGCCAGCAGCCAAGTGGGGCCTAACACCGGGGAGCTGTTTTTT. It encodes CASSQVGPNTGELFF.

This clone was recorded a few times. The rearrangement joins TRBV28 to TRBJ1-5; no clear D. Trimming stripped 4 bases from V and 7 bases from J, with 11 bases between. The CDR3 length is 13 residues. CDR1 and CDR2 (germline): MDHEN, SYDVKM. The CDR3 sequence: CASSSPLGQPQHF. CDR3 sequence (DNA): TGTGCCAGCAGTTCCCCACTAGGGCAGCCCCAGCATTTT.

This chain joins TRBV5-4 and TRBJ2-7; 10 bases agree with TRBD2. Germline V CDR1 and CDR2: SGHNT, YYREEE (reference sequence). The CDR3 has 16 amino acids. Trimming took 2 bases from V and 2 from J; bases not matched to a gene: 7. CDR3 nucleotide sequence: TGTGCCAGCAGCTTTCCAGCGGGGGGGCCCCCCTACGAGCAGTACTTC. Translated: CASSFPAGGPPYEQYF.

The V call is TRBV4-3, the J call TRBJ2-3, with a weak D call TRBD2 (7 bases). CDR3 length: 13 amino acids. Deletions cut 4 bases from V and 10 bases from J, with 15 bases between. Germline CDR1 and CDR2: LGHNA and YSLEER. The chain's CDR3 is CASSRLQGGAQYF. In DNA, the CDR3 is TGCGCCAGCAGCCGCTTACAAGGGGGGGCGCAGTATTTT.

This clone was seen more than once but under ten times. The rearrangement links TRBV5-5 to TRBJ2-2; the match to TRBD1 covers 10 bases. This CDR3 comprises 16 residues. The V gene end was trimmed by 4 bases and the J gene end by 7 bases; junction bases not matched to a gene: 10. Germline loops: CDR1 SGHKS, CDR2 YYEKEE (reference sequence). CDR3 nucleotide sequence: TGTGCCAGCAGCCGCGCACCGGGACAGGGGAACGGGGAGCTGTTTTTT. Protein: CASSRAPGQGNGELFF.

V gene TRBV11-3 combines with J gene TRBJ2-5; no clear D gene. Trimming left V 0 bases short and J 5 bases short, with 4 bases between. Looked up from germline, CDR1 is SGHNT and CDR2 is YENEEA. This CDR3 contains 12 residues. The CDR3 sequence is CASSLDRETQYF. For the CDR3, the DNA is TGTGCCAGCAGCTTAGATCGGGAGACCCAGTACTTC.

This clone has more than one count but fewer than ten. The rearrangement links TRBV7-9 to TRBJ2-2, with D perhaps matching TRBD1 (5 bases). Germline V CDR1 and CDR2: SEHNR, FQNEAQ (reference sequence). Trimming stripped 6 bases from V and 3 bases from J, with 8 bases between. This CDR3 has 13 amino acids. The chain's CDR3 is CASRIRDTGELFF. The CDR3 nucleotides read TGTGCCAGCAGGATCAGGGACACCGGGGAGCTGTTTTTT. Complete variable domain (other parts from reference TRBV7-9 and TRBJ2-2): DTGVSQNPRHKITKRGQNVTFRCDPISEHNRLYWYRQTLGQGPEFLTYFQNEAQLEKSRLLSDRFSAERPKGSFSTLEIQRTEQGDSAMYLCASRIRDTGELFFGEGSRLTVL.

This clone was found a few times. J is TRBJ2-3 and V is TRBV7-9, with D perhaps TRBD1 (6 bases). Trimming shortened V by 5 bases and J by 3 bases, and 12 bases separated the two germline ends. CDR1 and CDR2 from the germline V gene are SEHNR and FQNEAQ (reference sequence). The CDR3 totals 14 residues. Here the CDR3 reads CASSLRTATDTQYF. CDR3 nucleotides: TGTGCCAGCAGCCTAAGGACAGCAACAGATACGCAGTATTTT.

This clone appeared a few times. The genes are TRBV4-1 and TRBJ2-3; TRBD1 might be the D (6 bases). Deletions cut 0 bases from V and 1 base from J, with 11 bases between. Germline CDR1 MGHRA, CDR2 YSYEKL. The CDR3 length is 16 residues. The CDR3 DNA is TGCGCCAGCAGCCAAGATCCCAGGGGTCGCACAGATACGCAGTATTTT. Amino acid sequence: CASSQDPRGRTDTQYF.

In its sample, this clone was seen a few times. The gene calls are TRBV6-5 and TRBJ1-2, with no clear D. Trimming cost V 4 bases and J 2 bases, with 14 bases left between them. Germline values: CDR1 MNHEY, CDR2 SVGAGI. The CDR3 runs to 15 residues. Here the CDR3 DNA reads TGTGCCAGCAGTTGGCGAGGAGGGCTGAACTATGGCTACACCTTC. Encoded protein: CASSWRGGLNYGYTF.

CDR3 in amino acids: CASSYFLKENSPLHF. DNA for the CDR3: TGTGCCAGCAGTTACTTCCTTAAGGAGAATTCACCCCTCCACTTT. The chain couples TRBV6-5 to TRBJ1-6; the D is unclear. Germline V gives CDR1 MNHEY, CDR2 SVGAGI. V lost 1 base, J lost 7 bases, and 11 bases lay in between. This CDR3 spans 15 amino acids.

The chain recombines TRBV19 with TRBJ2-5, with 11 nucleotides matching TRBD1. V dropped 6 bases and J dropped 5; count of bases not matched to a gene: 8. Per the germline V gene, CDR1 is LNHDA and CDR2 is SQIVND (reference sequence). This CDR3 contains 15 residues. CDR3 region: CASRRRDRGAETQYF. As DNA, the CDR3 is TGTGCCAGTAGACGACGGGACAGGGGGGCGGAGACCCAGTACTTC.

The chain is built from TRBV10-3 and TRBJ1-1; TRBD1 agrees at 9 bases. The V gene end was trimmed by 6 bases and the J gene end by 3 bases; junction bases not matched to a gene: 5. This CDR3 comprises 14 residues. CDR1 and CDR2 from the germline V gene are ENHRY and SYGVKD. Written as DNA, the CDR3 is TGTGCCATCAGGGGGGACAGGGCGGACACTGAAGCTTTCTTT. This gives the protein CAIRGDRADTEAFF.

The V call is TRBV5-1, the J call TRBJ2-1, with 8 bases fitting TRBD1. The CDR3 is made up of 14 amino acids. The germline V gene has CDR1 SGHRS and CDR2 YFSETQ. Germline trimming cut 2 bases from V and 8 bases from J; bases unmatched to any gene: 6. DNA of the CDR3: TGCGCCAGCAGCTTAGCAGGGGGCTGGGATGAGCAGTTCTTC. It encodes CASSLAGGWDEQFF. The variable domain in full, with the rest retrieved from reference TRBV5-1 and TRBJ2-1, is KAGVTQTPRYLIKTRGQQVTLSCSPISGHRSVSWYQQTPGQGLQFLFEYFSETQRNKGNFPGRFSGRQFSNSRSEMNVSTLELGDSALYLCASSLAGGWDEQFFGPGTRLTVL.

The chain links TRBV5-6 to TRBJ1-1, with D uncertain. This CDR3 spans 14 amino acids. Germline loops: CDR1 SGHDT, CDR2 YYEEEE. The germline V and J ends were trimmed by 2 bases and 3 bases, with 11 bases remaining between them. The CDR3 sequence: CASSFWLSHTEAFF. CDR3 sequence (DNA): TGTGCCAGCAGCTTCTGGCTTTCCCACACTGAAGCTTTCTTT. The full variable domain, completed using reference TRBV5-6 and TRBJ1-1, is DAGVTQSPTHLIKTRGQQVTLRCSPKSGHDTVSWYQQALGQGPQFIFQYYEEEERQRGNFPDRFSGHQFPNYSSELNVNALLLGDSALYLCASSFWLSHTEAFFGQGTRLTVV.

The chain uses TRBV4-2 and TRBJ1-5, with 7 bases lining up with TRBD1. This CDR3 region has 14 residues. The germline V gene encodes CDR1 LGHNA and CDR2 YNFKEQ. V dropped 5 bases and J dropped 6; count of bases not matched to a gene: 7. Here the CDR3 DNA reads TGTGCCAGCAGCATACAGGGGTCAGGTCAGCCCCAGCATTTT. Its protein product is CASSIQGSGQPQHF.

This clone was seen only once. This sequence joins TRBV11-2 and TRBJ2-7, with 11 bases lining up with TRBD1. Germline V gives CDR1 SGHAT, CDR2 FQNNGV. Losses at the gene ends were 2 bases for V and 3 bases for J; bases not matched to a gene: 6. The CDR3 length is 16 residues. CDR3 loop: CASSLRTGGFLYEQYF. DNA of the CDR3: TGTGCCAGCAGCTTAAGGACAGGGGGCTTTCTCTACGAGCAGTACTTC.

This chain's CDR3 is CASRIQSAYEQYF. The CDR3 nucleotides read TGCGCCAGCAGAATCCAGAGCGCCTACGAGCAGTACTTC. The V gene is TRBV5-1, the J gene TRBJ2-7; no reliable D call. V was cut by 5 bases and J by 2 bases, with 11 bases left in between. Germline V lookup: CDR1 SGHRS, CDR2 YFSETQ. This CDR3 spans 13 amino acids.

This chain links TRBV11-2 with TRBJ2-7, with D unresolved. CDR1 is SGHAT, CDR2 FQNNGV, per germline. The germline V and J ends were trimmed by 5 bases and 3 bases, with 17 bases remaining between them. This CDR3 contains 15 residues. This CDR3 is CASSPEGAYHYEQYF. CDR3 sequence (DNA): TGTGCCAGCAGCCCAGAAGGAGCTTACCACTACGAGCAGTACTTC.

V gene TRBV11-2 combines with J gene TRBJ2-7; D may be TRBD1 (5 bases). This CDR3 is built from 14 residues. Germline V gives CDR1 SGHAT, CDR2 FQNNGV. V lost 4 bases, J lost 5 bases, and 15 bases lay in between. Here the CDR3 reads CASSSPGRANEQYF. The CDR3, as DNA: TGTGCCAGCAGCTCCCCGGGCAGGGCCAACGAGCAGTACTTC.

This chain connects TRBV5-3 to TRBJ2-7, with D perhaps matching TRBD1 (6 bases). TRBV5-3 is labeled an ORF, and its function is uncertain. V gave up 0 bases and J gave up 4 bases, with 11 bases separating them. The CDR3 runs to 14 residues. This CDR3 reads CARSLGQGKYEQYF. The DNA of the CDR3 is TGTGCCAGAAGCTTGGGGCAGGGGAAATACGAGCAGTACTTC.

This clone was seen a few times. One junction end does not reproduce the germline sequence, and a read error may be involved. The chain is built from TRBV7-9 and TRBJ1-4; 7 nucleotides line up with TRBD1. Germline CDR1 reads SEHNR; CDR2 reads FQNEAQ (reference sequence). The length of the CDR3 is 18 residues. CDR3 in DNA: TGTTCCAGCAGCCTATTCCCTCTGCGGGACAGCGTTAATGAAAAACTGTTTTTT. Translated: CSSSLFPLRDSVNEKLFF.